Shown below are 9 T cell receptor beta chains from a single sample sequenced in a study of T cells in Graves' hyperthyroidism and ophthalmopathy. The TCR beta CDR3 regions underwent amplification using RNA transcripts as the source. In the first-round RT-PCR of the TCR CDR3, the HTBI primer set was used. One entry per CDR3 protein results from TCRdb running MiXCR on the multiplex PCR reads. The sample includes hundreds of thousands of distinct CDR3 sequences, approximately 19% of them seen just once. Sequencing used blood. These receptors originate from a woman in her fifties or sixties with Graves' hyperthyroidism that later progressed to Graves' ophthalmopathy.

The DNA for the CDR3 is TGCGCCAGCAGCTTGGCCCAGGGGGCGATCGGCGAGCAGTACTTC. Amino acid sequence: CASSLAQGAIGEQYF. The chain is built from TRBV5-1 and TRBJ2-7; 8 nucleotides match TRBD1. Germline CDR1 is SGHRS and CDR2 is YFSETQ. The V and J ends lost 0 bases and 6 bases, in that order; junction bases with no gene match: 8. The CDR3 loop spans 15 amino acids.

There are a few counts of this clonotype. This chain connects TRBV7-3 to TRBJ1-1, with D perhaps TRBD1 (5 bases). CDR3 length equals 15 residues. The ends were cut back, 2 bases at V and 4 bases at J, with 14 bases in the middle. Germline lookup yields CDR1 SGHTA and CDR2 FQGTGA. The CDR3 DNA is TGTGCCAGCAGCTTATATCCTCAGGGTTTCACTGAAGCTTTCTTT. Translation: CASSLYPQGFTEAFF.

This clonotype was seen only a few times. The V and J genes are TRBV3-1 and TRBJ2-5; TRBD1 is a possible D gene (6 bases). CDR3 size: 14 residues. V was pared by 8 bases and J by 5 bases, with 18 bases between. The V gene's germline CDR1 is LGHDT and CDR2 YNNKEL (reference sequence). Here the CDR3 reads CASSPSGVEETQYF. The CDR3 DNA reads TGTGCCAGCTCACCATCAGGGGTAGAGGAGACCCAGTACTTC.

This chain connects TRBV6-4 to TRBJ2-3, with 10 nucleotides matching TRBD2. The V gene's germline CDR1 is MRHNA and CDR2 SNTAGT. CDR3 length: 15 residues. J was trimmed by 1 base and V by 8 bases; bases with no gene match: 6. This chain's CDR3 is CASQESGGGTDTQYF. In nucleotides, the CDR3 is TGTGCCAGCCAAGAGAGCGGGGGGGGCACAGATACGCAGTATTTT.

In its sample, this clonotype was seen many times. The J gene is TRBJ2-3, the V gene TRBV29-1, with D possibly being TRBD1 or TRBD2 (5 bases each). This CDR3 has 14 residues. Trimming removed 0 bases at V and 1 base at J, with 8 bases between. The germline gives CDR1 SQVTM, CDR2 ANQGSEA. CDR3 coding DNA: TGCAGCGTTGAAGAGGTGGGGGGCACAGATACGCAGTATTTT. It translates to CSVEEVGGTDTQYF.

Many counts were recorded for this clonotype. The J gene is TRBJ1-2, the V gene TRBV11-2; 8 bases line up with TRBD1. Germline CDR1 is SGHAT and CDR2 is FQNNGV. CDR3 length: 14 amino acids. The trim removed 5 bases at V and 14 bases at J, leaving 16 bases unmatched. This chain's CDR3 is CASSKWTGTFWLTF. CDR3 in DNA: TGTGCCAGCAGCAAGTGGACAGGGACCTTTTGGTTAACCTTC.

This clonotype has only a few counts. The genes are TRBV20-1 and TRBJ1-5; 7 bases line up with TRBD1. V shed 0 bases and J 5 bases; nucleotides not matched to a gene: 7. The CDR3 is 15 amino acids. Germline V gene data show CDR1 as DFQATT and CDR2 as SNEGSKA (reference sequence). CDR3: CSARDGGQRHQPQHF. As DNA, the CDR3 is TGCAGTGCTAGAGATGGGGGACAGCGCCATCAGCCCCAGCATTTT.

V gene TRBV6-4 combines with J gene TRBJ2-3; 7 bases map to TRBD1. V lost 6 bases to trimming and J lost 3 bases; unmatched junction nucleotides: 6. CDR3 length equals 14 residues. Germline V gene lookup returns CDR1 MRHNA and CDR2 SNTAGT. CDR3 DNA: TGTGCCAGCAGAAACAGGGGTGAGACAGATACGCAGTATTTT. Amino acids: CASRNRGETDTQYF.

This clonotype was seen a handful of times. This may stem from a read error, because a much larger clone lies one nucleotide away. The final CDR3 position lacks the conserved phenylalanine or tryptophan, pointing to a likely read error. This chain connects TRBV7-9 to TRBJ1-1; D call uncertain. V lost 5 bases and J 0 bases, leaving 10 bases between the germline ends. Per germline, CDR1 SEHNR and CDR2 FQNEAQ (reference sequence). This CDR3 is built from 14 residues. CDR3 loop: CASSPRSVNTEAFL. CDR3 bases: TGTGCCAGCAGCCCCCGTTCGGTGAACACTGAAGCTTTCCTT.